Listed here is a single T cell receptor (beta chain). These data originate in a study of regulatory T cells in long-lasting Graves disease. Arm-PCR with iRepertoire HTBI primers amplified the CDR3 regions for these TCR beta libraries. TCRdb passed the multiplex PCR reads through MiXCR, listing each CDR3 protein once. The sample gives about 520,000 distinct CDR3 sequences, around 13% of which show up once; roughly 8.9% is in the top ten. Regarding time point: newly diagnosed GD, antithyroid drugs for less than 3 months. Researchers made the TCR library from RNA that was extracted from PBMCs. Germline V gene data show CDR1 as DFQATT and CDR2 as SNEGSKA (reference sequence). The CDR3 runs to 14 residues. V trimming: 0 bases; J trimming: 8 bases; junction bases outside the gene matches: 2. These data are also associated with another study on T cells in Graves' hyperthyroidism and ophthalmopathy.

The genes are TRBV20-1 and TRBJ1-6; 9 bases map to TRBD1. The sequence was collected from a woman aged 30 to 39 with Graves disease. Source: peripheral blood mononuclear cells (PBMCs), taken at new diagnosis, from a patient treated with antithyroid drugs. In DNA, the CDR3 is TGCAGTGCTAGAGATAACAGGGGGCATTCACCCCTCCACTTT. As protein: CSARDNRGHSPLHF.